Reported below is one T cell receptor beta chain. Its antigen remains unidentified. Method: immunoSEQ multiplex PCR; TCRdb's copy keeps in-frame clones and lacks some. Of tens of thousands of clones listed, about 86% are singletons. The source of the sample is a study of OX40 agonist ivuxolimab in advanced cancers. The wider study: Each dose-escalation patient presented with hepatocellular carcinoma, melanoma, renal cell or head and neck cancer.

Notes on the study in general: Normalized expansion of T-cell clones was also low for some nonresponders.

Sequences were derived from CD4+ or CD8+ T cells sorted from blood, sampled in a trial of the OX40 agonist ivuxolimab. The sequence was collected from an adult with an advanced solid tumor such as melanoma, head and neck, liver or kidney cancer.

The CDR3 loop is CASSRDRYNEQFF. The DNA of the CDR3 is TGTGCCAGCAGCCGGGACAGATACAATGAGCAGTTCTTC. The chain is built from TRBV6-5 and TRBJ2-1; 7 bases align to TRBD1. CDR1 and CDR2 (germline): MNHEY, SVGAGI. The CDR3 runs to 13 residues. The ends lost 6 bases at V and 4 bases at J; junction bases unmatched: 3.